This passage covers 26 T cell receptor beta chains from one sample sequenced in a study of TIL therapy for anti-PD-1-resistant metastatic lung cancer. The immunoSEQ assay was v3. Sequencing was performed with immunoSEQ multiplex PCR; in TCRdb, only in-frame clones are kept and a portion is missing. The sample contains some 43,000 clones, 70% to 80% of which appear only once. Time point noted: pre-treatment sample, taken before nivolumab and TIL therapy. Sequencing was performed on blood, taken at baseline. Source of these receptors: a man between 70 and 80 years old with non-small cell lung cancer.

The chain recombines TRBV11-2 with TRBJ2-7; D not certain. The germline V and J ends were trimmed by 2 bases and 5 bases, with 4 bases remaining between them. The V gene's germline CDR1 is SGHAT and CDR2 FQNNGV. CDR3 size: 11 residues. The CDR3 DNA follows: TGTGCCAGCAGCTTATGGCACGAGCAGTACTTC. Amino acids: CASSLWHEQYF.

The chain is built from TRBV5-1 and TRBJ2-3, with 10 bases lining up with TRBD2. The length of the CDR3 is 15 residues. J was trimmed by 0 bases and V by 3 bases; bases with no gene match: 1. Germline V gives CDR1 SGHRS, CDR2 YFSETQ. The CDR3 here is CASSYSGGSTDTQYF. In DNA, the CDR3 is TGCGCCAGCAGCTATAGCGGGGGGAGCACAGATACGCAGTATTTT.

J is TRBJ1-1 and V is TRBV29-1; TRBD1 aligns across 7 bases. Germline values: CDR1 SQVTM, CDR2 ANQGSEA. The trim removed 4 bases at V and 0 bases at J, leaving 2 bases unmatched. The CDR3 runs to 13 residues. The CDR3 nucleotides are TGCAGCGTTGTGGGACAGATGAACACTGAAGCTTTCTTT. It translates to CSVVGQMNTEAFF.

V gene TRBV27 combines with J gene TRBJ1-5; D gene ambiguous. V dropped 2 bases and J dropped 0 bases, with 8 bases sitting between them. The CDR3 loop spans 15 amino acids. In germline, CDR1 is MNHEY, CDR2 SMNVEV (reference sequence). As DNA, the CDR3 is TGTGCCAGCAGTTTAGGAGCAAATAGCAATCAGCCCCAGCATTTT. As protein: CASSLGANSNQPQHF.

This chain connects TRBV18 to TRBJ2-2, with 7 bases aligning to TRBD1. The CDR3 spans 15 residues. The V and J ends lost 6 bases and 7 bases, in that order; junction bases with no gene match: 11. The V gene's germline CDR1 is KGHSH and CDR2 LQKENI. The CDR3 DNA reads as TGTGCCAGCTCTCCGACAGGGAACACAGACGGGGAGCTGTTTTTT. Its protein product is CASSPTGNTDGELFF.

Only one count was recorded for this clone. The chain uses TRBV19 and TRBJ1-1; 8 nucleotides match TRBD1. V dropped 3 bases and J dropped 0; count of bases not matched to a gene: 12. Germline loops: CDR1 LNHDA, CDR2 SQIVND (reference sequence). CDR3 length: 18 residues. This chain's CDR3 is CASSIIQGAGTMNTEAFF. CDR3 coding DNA: TGTGCCAGTAGTATTATCCAGGGGGCGGGAACGATGAACACTGAAGCTTTCTTT.

This chain uses TRBV2 with TRBJ2-7; TRBD1 matches 8 bases. Germline lookup yields CDR1 SNHLY and CDR2 FYNNEI. Trimming cost V 6 bases and J 5 bases; bases outside gene matches: 3. The CDR3 extends over 12 amino acids. This CDR3 is CASRDRANEQYF. CDR3 coding DNA: TGTGCCAGCAGGGACAGGGCCAACGAGCAGTACTTC.

The chain employs TRBV23-1 and TRBJ2-1; the match to TRBD2 covers 12 bases. TRBV23-1 is an ORF, and what it does is uncertain. This CDR3 comprises 16 residues. Trimming at V came to 6 bases and at J to 6 bases, leaving 9 bases not matched to a gene. Here the CDR3 reads CASSQASGRATNEQFF. The DNA of the CDR3 is TGCGCCAGCAGCCAGGCTAGCGGGAGGGCGACCAATGAGCAGTTCTTC.

This clone was recorded once. The chain uses TRBV19 and TRBJ2-1, with TRBD2 matching 10 bases. This CDR3 comprises 17 residues. Per germline, CDR1 LNHDA and CDR2 SQIVND (reference sequence). The V gene end was trimmed by 7 bases and the J gene end by 0 bases; junction bases not matched to a gene: 9. CDR3: CASTAKASGSSYNEQFF. DNA of the CDR3: TGTGCCAGTACCGCAAAGGCTAGCGGGAGCTCCTACAATGAGCAGTTCTTC. Full variable domain (remainder filled in from reference TRBV19 and TRBJ2-1): DGGITQSPKYLFRKEGQNVTLSCEQNLNHDAMYWYRQDPGQGLRLIYYSQIVNDFQKGDIAEGYSVSREKKESFPLTVTSAQKNPTAFYLCASTAKASGSSYNEQFFGPGTRLTVL.

This clone was detected only a few times. The rearrangement joins TRBV5-6 to TRBJ1-4, with D perhaps TRBD1 (5 bases). The CDR3 is 14 residues long. Germline CDR1 reads SGHDT; CDR2 reads YYEEEE. The V gene lost 4 bases and the J gene lost 5 bases, with 12 bases spanning the gap. CDR3 sequence: CASSTGRGNEKLFF. The CDR3 nucleotides are TGTGCCAGCAGCACGGGACGGGGAAATGAAAAACTGTTTTTT.

This sequence joins TRBV5-5 and TRBJ1-2; the D is unclear. V shed 0 bases and J shed 8 bases, with 8 bases lying between them. Germline V gene sequence: CDR1 SGHKS, CDR2 YYEKEE (reference sequence). The CDR3 extends over 12 amino acids. DNA of the CDR3: TGTGCCAGCAGCTTGGACCCGGGGGGCTACACCTTC. It translates to CASSLDPGGYTF.

The rearrangement uses TRBV4-2 and TRBJ2-3, with 8 bases aligning to TRBD2. The CDR3 covers 16 residues. J gave up 2 bases and V 4 bases, and 8 bases lay outside the gene matches. The V gene's germline CDR1 is LGHNA and CDR2 YNFKEQ. CDR3 residues: CASSRQTSVSTDTQYF. The DNA of the CDR3 is TGTGCCAGCAGCCGACAGACTAGCGTGTCCACAGATACGCAGTATTTT.

This clone was seen a single time. This chain links TRBV29-1 with TRBJ2-1; D possibly matches TRBD1 or TRBD2 (7 bases each). Trimming removed 8 bases from V and 5 bases from J, with 19 bases in between. In germline, CDR1 is SQVTM, CDR2 ANQGSEA. The CDR3 is 14 residues long. For the CDR3, the DNA is TGCAGCTCGGTTAGCCAGGGGGGGCACAATGAGCAGTTCTTC. Protein product: CSSVSQGGHNEQFF.

The rearrangement links TRBV19 to TRBJ2-7, with TRBD2 identical over 8 bases. CDR1 is LNHDA and CDR2 is SQIVND in the germline V gene (reference sequence). After removal of 7 bases from V and 3 bases from J, the junction contained 8 bases not matched to a gene. The CDR3 totals 14 residues. The CDR3 sequence is CASTPGGGIYEQYF. In nucleotides, the CDR3 is TGTGCCAGTACCCCCGGGGGGGGTATCTACGAGCAGTACTTC.

This clone came up many times. V usage is TRBV2 and J usage is TRBJ2-7, with unresolved D. The CDR3 is 14 amino acids. Trimming removed 6 bases at V and 1 base at J, with 13 bases between. Germline loops: CDR1 SNHLY, CDR2 FYNNEI. CDR3: CASSPRGTSYEQYF. The CDR3, as DNA: TGTGCCAGCAGCCCCCGCGGCACATCCTACGAGCAGTACTTC.

CDR3 nucleotide sequence: TGTGCCAGTAGTAGTTCCGAAGGGCGTGGAAACACCATATATTTT. Protein sequence: CASSSSEGRGNTIYF. The chain combines TRBV19 with TRBJ1-3; the D is unclear. CDR1 is LNHDA and CDR2 is SQIVND in the germline V gene (reference sequence). Deletions cut 4 bases from V and 3 bases from J, with 13 bases between. The CDR3 sequence is 15 residues long.

The V gene is TRBV6-1, the J gene TRBJ2-5; 8 bases map to TRBD1. TRBJ2-7 explains the end of the DNA better; the J call may be wrong. The CDR3 runs 12 residues. Germline V gene data show CDR1 as MNHNS and CDR2 as SASEGT. Here the CDR3 reads CAARDRSYEQYF. The CDR3 bases are TGTGCCGCCCGGGACAGGAGCTACGAGCAGTACTTC.

The chain uses TRBV2 and TRBJ2-3; D is unresolved. Germline V lookup: CDR1 SNHLY, CDR2 FYNNEI. The CDR3 consists of 16 residues. Trimming pared 2 bases from V and 5 bases from J, leaving 17 bases between. Here the CDR3 DNA reads TGTGCCAGCAGTGAAAAAGGGCGCGAGGTTTTAGATACGCAGTATTTT. It translates to CASSEKGREVLDTQYF. Filled out from reference TRBV2 and TRBJ2-3, the complete variable domain reads EPEVTQTPSHQVTQMGQEVILRCVPISNHLYFYWYRQILGQKVEFLVSFYNNEISEKSEIFDDQFSVERPDGSNFTLKIRSTKLEDSAMYFCASSEKGREVLDTQYFGPGTRLTVL.

The gene calls are TRBV11-2 and TRBJ2-7, with TRBD2 identical over 10 bases. Trimming removed 0 bases from V and 3 bases from J; junction bases left unmatched: 5. This CDR3 spans 16 amino acids. Germline-derived CDR1 and CDR2 are SGHAT and FQNNGV. The CDR3 reads CASSLDPRLAGYEQYF. The CDR3 nucleotides read TGTGCCAGCAGCTTAGATCCGCGACTAGCGGGCTACGAGCAGTACTTC. Complete variable domain (other parts from reference TRBV11-2 and TRBJ2-7): EAGVAQSPRYKIIEKRQSVAFWCNPISGHATLYWYQQILGQGPKLLIQFQNNGVVDDSQLPKDRFSAERLKGVDSTLKIQPAKLEDSAVYLCASSLDPRLAGYEQYFGPGTRLTVT.

The chain has TRBV7-2 and TRBJ1-1; D ambiguous. CDR1 SGHTA and CDR2 FQGNSA come from the germline V gene. This CDR3 region has 14 residues. V dropped 6 bases and J dropped 0 bases, with 11 bases sitting between them. CDR3 region: CASRLEPMNTEAFF. In DNA, the CDR3 is TGTGCCAGCAGACTTGAGCCGATGAACACTGAAGCTTTCTTT.

This chain connects TRBV10-1 to TRBJ2-1, with D maybe TRBD2 (7 bases). CDR3 length: 10 amino acids. Germline V CDR1 and CDR2: WNHNN, SYGVQD (reference sequence). Trimming left V 8 bases short and J 10 bases short, with 9 bases between. The CDR3 loop is CASWGGEQFF. CDR3 coding DNA: TGCGCCAGCTGGGGGGGCGAGCAGTTCTTC.

This clone was picked up a small number of times. The rearrangement joins TRBV10-3 to TRBJ1-5; D may be TRBD1 (5 bases). V shed 8 bases and J shed 5 bases, with 13 bases lying between them. The CDR3 covers 13 residues. CDR1 and CDR2 from the germline V gene are ENHRY and SYGVKD. Written as DNA, the CDR3 is TGTGCCATCTCTGGGGGGAACGATCAGCCCCAGCATTTT. It yields the protein CAISGGNDQPQHF.

CDR3 protein: CASSVQGSEGQPQHF. In DNA form, the CDR3 reads TGTGCCAGCAGCGTTCAGGGAAGCGAAGGACAGCCCCAGCATTTT. The chain employs TRBV9 and TRBJ1-5, with a weak D call TRBD1 (5 bases). V lost 2 bases and J lost 7, with 16 bases in between. The CDR3 loop spans 15 amino acids. The V gene's germline CDR1 is SGDLS and CDR2 YYNGEE.

Only a few counts were recorded for this clone. The J gene is TRBJ2-7, the V gene TRBV7-9; a possible D gene is TRBD1 (5 bases). Between the trimmed V and J ends, which lost 5 bases and 5 bases, there was a span of 22 bases. Germline CDR1 is SEHNR and CDR2 is FQNEAQ (reference sequence). The CDR3 is 16 residues long. The CDR3 nucleotides are TGTGCCAGCAGCCCGCTGAGCTGGCAGGGAAAAGACGAGCAGTACTTC. This gives the protein CASSPLSWQGKDEQYF.

J is TRBJ2-1 and V is TRBV2; D gene unclear. V was cut by 5 bases and J by 5 bases, with 7 bases left in between. Looked up from germline, CDR1 is SNHLY and CDR2 is FYNNEI. The CDR3 loop spans 12 amino acids. The DNA for the CDR3 is TGTGCCAGCAGTCTTAGGAACAATGAGCAGTTCTTC. Translated: CASSLRNNEQFF.

This clone was counted a few times. The chain has TRBV27 and TRBJ1-1; no definite D call. Germline V CDR1 and CDR2: MNHEY, SMNVEV (reference sequence). The V end was cut by 1 base, the J end by 11 bases, with 14 bases between. The CDR3 extends over 13 amino acids. The CDR3 nucleotides read TGTGCCAGCAGTTTATTAGTAGGATTGAGGGCTTTCTTT. This gives the protein CASSLLVGLRAFF.